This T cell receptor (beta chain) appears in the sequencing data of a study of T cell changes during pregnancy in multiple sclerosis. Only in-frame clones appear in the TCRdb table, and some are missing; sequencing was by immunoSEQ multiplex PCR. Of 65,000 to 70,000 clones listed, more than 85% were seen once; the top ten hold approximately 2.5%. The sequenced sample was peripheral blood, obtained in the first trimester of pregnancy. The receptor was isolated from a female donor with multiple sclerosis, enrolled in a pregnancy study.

CDR3 DNA sequence: TGTGCCAGCTCACCTCTCGGGACAGGGGGCCAAAGCTCTGGAAACACCATATATTTT. Its protein is CASSPLGTGGQSSGNTIYF. The rearrangement links TRBV18 to TRBJ1-3; 12 positions agree with TRBD1. Trimming at V came to 3 bases and at J to 0 bases, leaving 9 bases not matched to a gene. The CDR3 length is 19 residues. Germline loops: CDR1 KGHSH, CDR2 LQKENI.